This T cell receptor beta chain was sequenced in a study of CD4+ T cells in melanoma. Trimming took off 3 bases at V and 6 bases at J, with 6 bases between the two ends. The CDR3 contains 12 residues. CDR1 and CDR2 (germline): LGHDT, YNNKEL (reference sequence). Findings and caveats of the study: In melanoma, neoantigen-specific CD4+ T cells reportedly differed in differentiation state.

With regard to this clone: The antigen is undetermined.

Libraries were prepared by immunoSEQ multiplex PCR; TCRdb keeps only in-frame clonotypes and omits some of them. In the table there are over 6,500 clones, roughly three quarters of which are singletons. J is TRBJ2-1 and V is TRBV3-1 (or the pseudogene TRBV3-2); no clear D. Sequencing was carried out using cells from a culture (not recorded whether cultured in vitro). The sequence was obtained from a human donor with melanoma. The CDR3 DNA sequence: TGTGCCAGCAGCCATGGGGTCAATGAGCAGTTCTTC. It encodes CASSHGVNEQFF.